The 9 T cell receptor beta chains presented below share a single source sample, sequenced in a study of T cells in Graves' hyperthyroidism and ophthalmopathy. Authors of the study amplified TCR beta CDR3 regions from RNA transcripts. When the TCR CDR3 underwent first-round RT-PCR, the HTBI primer set was used. TCRdb passed the multiplex PCR reads through MiXCR, listing each CDR3 protein once. The repertoire holds hundreds of thousands of distinct CDR3 sequences, with under 20% as singletons. Sequencing input: blood. These receptors originate from a woman in her twenties or thirties with Graves' hyperthyroidism.

This clonotype was counted ten times or more. This chain connects TRBV4-1 to TRBJ2-3; unclear D gene. The CDR3 is made up of 14 amino acids. Germline V gives CDR1 MGHRA, CDR2 YSYEKL. V lost 2 bases and J lost 0, with 6 bases in between. In DNA form, the CDR3 reads TGCGCCAGCAGCCAAATGGACAGCACAGATACGCAGTATTTT. Translating it yields CASSQMDSTDTQYF.

There are a few counts of this clonotype. The CDR3 nucleotides read TGTGCCAGCCCTGGGGCGGAGGAGATCGAAGCTTTCTTT. Translated, it gives CASPGAEEIEAFF. The chain uses TRBV2 and TRBJ1-1, with D possibly being TRBD1 (5 bases). V lost 8 bases, J lost 8 bases, and 18 bases lay in between. CDR1 is SNHLY and CDR2 is FYNNEI in the germline V gene. The CDR3 consists of 13 residues.

The sample holds a few counts of this clonotype. The V and J genes are TRBV12-3 or TRBV12-4 and TRBJ2-7, with unresolved D. The germline V and J ends were trimmed by 2 bases and 9 bases, with 11 bases remaining between them. This CDR3 comprises 12 residues. The CDR3 DNA is TGTGCCAGCAGTTTAACAGCTGCCGCGCAGTACTTC. It yields the protein CASSLTAAAQYF.

This clonotype was counted many times. This rearrangement joins TRBV12-3 or TRBV12-4 to TRBJ2-1, with 8 bases fitting TRBD2. This CDR3 region has 15 residues. With V trimmed by 6 bases and J by 5 bases, 9 bases remained unmatched. In DNA, the CDR3 is TGTGCCAGCAGCCTTTCAGCGGGAGTAGACAATGAGCAGTTCTTC. Translating it yields CASSLSAGVDNEQFF.

This clonotype was seen more than once but under ten times. The chain couples TRBV6-5 to TRBJ2-1; a weak D match, TRBD2 (5 bases). Germline values: CDR1 MNHEY, CDR2 SVGAGI. Trimming took off 0 bases at V and 9 bases at J, with 12 bases between the two ends. The CDR3 runs 14 residues. The CDR3 loop is CASSYSPGIGEQFF. CDR3 bases: TGTGCCAGCAGTTACTCGCCGGGGATCGGTGAGCAGTTCTTC.

This clonotype was seen only a few times. The chain has TRBV6-2 or TRBV6-3 and TRBJ2-7; D is uncertain. This CDR3 is built from 13 residues. Per germline, CDR1 MNHEY and CDR2 SVGEGT. The ends were cut back, 7 bases at V and 3 bases at J, with 13 bases in the middle. The CDR3 DNA sequence: TGTGCCAGCACCATTGAGTACTACTACGAGCAGTACTTC. The encoded protein is CASTIEYYYEQYF.

This clonotype was seen ten or more times. The rearrangement links TRBV5-1 to TRBJ2-3; tentative D call: TRBD1 (5 bases). CDR1 and CDR2 (germline): SGHRS, YFSETQ. The CDR3 consists of 14 residues. The V end was cut by 4 bases, the J end by 2 bases, with 11 bases between. CDR3 sequence reads: CASSPDRTTDTQYF. The CDR3 DNA reads as TGCGCCAGCAGCCCTGACAGAACCACAGATACGCAGTATTTT.

This clonotype was found a few times. The J gene is TRBJ2-5, the V gene TRBV19, with TRBD1 matching 10 bases. CDR3 length: 14 amino acids. The V gene's germline CDR1 is LNHDA and CDR2 SQIVND (reference sequence). After removal of 4 bases from V and 3 bases from J, the junction contained 2 bases not matched to a gene. The CDR3 protein is CASSTGTGEETQYF. CDR3 DNA sequence: TGTGCCAGTAGTACGGGGACAGGGGAAGAGACCCAGTACTTC.

This clonotype has just a few counts. The chain carries TRBV6-1 and TRBJ1-3, with D uncertain. Trimming removed 5 bases from V and 2 bases from J, with 13 bases in between. CDR3 size: 15 residues. Per germline, CDR1 MNHNS and CDR2 SASEGT. The chain's CDR3 is CASSQFRSPGNTIYF. The CDR3 DNA reads as TGTGCCAGCAGTCAGTTCCGATCACCTGGAAACACCATATATTTT.